In its sample, the clone carrying this T cell receptor (beta chain) was seen many times. Its matching antigen is unknown. This entry belongs to a study of regulatory T cells in long-lasting Graves disease. The time point denotes: newly diagnosed GD, antithyroid drugs for less than 3 months. TCR sequences were obtained from RNA taken from PBMCs. Study observations and caveats: Graves' patients with persistent disease showed TCR diversity lower than patients newly diagnosed.

Arm-PCR of CDR3 regions and iRepertoire HTBI primers were the basis on which TCR beta libraries were built. TCRdb itself ran the multiplex PCR reads through MiXCR, one entry per CDR3 protein. The table includes a few hundred thousand distinct CDR3 sequences, under 20% detected once. V was pared by 5 bases and J by 5 bases, with 12 bases between. This CDR3 is 13 amino acids long. The sample was also linked to a second study, of T cells in Graves' hyperthyroidism and ophthalmopathy. From that second work: From stable hyperthyroidism, ophthalmopathy was set apart by a 13 V-J model.

Sequencing was performed on peripheral blood mononuclear cells (PBMCs), taken at new diagnosis, from a patient treated with antithyroid drugs. This clonotype was sampled from a woman aged 30 to 39 with Graves disease. V and J are TRBV12-3 or TRBV12-4 and TRBJ1-1; no definite D call. In nucleotides, the CDR3 is TGTGCCAGCAGTCTCCACGGATCGACTGAAGCTTTCTTT. Its protein product is CASSLHGSTEAFF.